The 5 T cell receptor beta chains given below trace back to one sample, sequenced in a study of CXCR3-negative and CXCR3-positive naive CD8 T cells. Broader study findings: Greater hydrophobicity was found in TRB CDR3s of CXCR3-positive naive cells than of CXCR3-negative naive cells.

These receptors' antigens are unknown. All TRB cDNA libraries came from 5' RACE performed with UMI labels. TCRdb re-called the 5' RACE reads; one entry per CDR3 protein, DNA not given. Its table lists about 90,000 distinct CDR3 sequences. Sequencing was carried out using naive CXCR3+ CD8+ T cells from blood. The subset here: CD45RO-CCR7+CD27+CD95- naive CD8+ T cells expressing CXCR3 (TNR3+). The receptors shown here come from a human donor in good health. Some clones in this sample may be carry-over from other donors' samples.

The V and J genes are TRBV12-3 or TRBV12-4 and TRBJ2-1; TCRdb's assignment of TRBD1 cannot be checked, as there is no DNA. The CDR3 covers 12 residues. The CDR3 is CASSLSGDEQFF.

V and J are TRBV29-1 and TRBJ1-1. Germline CDR1 SQVTM, CDR2 ANQGSEA. CDR3 length equals 11 residues. The CDR3 sequence is CSVVLLAEAFF.

V usage is TRBV5-6 and J usage is TRBJ2-7; the D call of TRBD2 rests on TCRdb alone, since no DNA is present to check it. The CDR3 totals 16 residues. CDR1 SGHDT and CDR2 YYEEEE come from the germline V gene. CDR3 loop: CASSLAWRGADYEQYF. The variable domain in full, completed from reference TRBV5-6 and TRBJ2-7, reads DAGVTQSPTHLIKTRGQQVTLRCSPKSGHDTVSWYQQALGQGPQFIFQYYEEEERQRGNFPDRFSGHQFPNYSSELNVNALLLGDSALYLCASSLAWRGADYEQYFGPGTRLTVT.

CDR3 loop: CATSSRGDEQFF. The chain links TRBV15 to TRBJ2-1; TCRdb's assignment of TRBD1 cannot be checked, as there is no DNA. Germline V lookup: CDR1 LNHNV, CDR2 YYDKDF (reference sequence). The CDR3 spans 12 residues.

The chain joins TRBV5-1 to TRBJ2-7; lacking DNA, the TRBD1 call made by TCRdb goes unchecked. This CDR3 spans 12 amino acids. Germline V gene sequence: CDR1 SGHRS, CDR2 YFSETQ. The CDR3 reads CASSPTVGEQYF.